The T cell receptor (beta chain) described here comes from a study of blood T cell repertoires in COVID-19. Turning to the study itself: Some COVID-19 samples were acute and others convalescent; all came from the United States, Italy and Spain.

The CDR3 totals 15 residues. Germline loops: CDR1 SGHTA, CDR2 FQGNSA. V was clipped by 5 bases and J by 0 bases; unmatched bases: 4. Per the original methods: Amplification of reference gene primers provided the estimated nucleated cell counts. Clones were read by immunoSEQ multiplex PCR, and TCRdb kept only the in-frame ones, dropping some. The D gene and trimming were derived from the DNA, and the V and J assignments and clone size from that table. The data hold 65,000 to 90,000 clones, with approximately 90% observed a single time. Material for sequencing was peripheral blood. This TCR was sampled from a woman in her forties or fifties with active or convalescent COVID-19. The V gene is TRBV7-2, the J gene TRBJ1-5; 7 bases map to TRBD1. CDR3 residues: CASSPGGNSNQPQHF. CDR3 DNA: TGTGCCAGCAGCCCAGGGGGAAATAGCAATCAGCCCCAGCATTTT.